The clone carrying this TCR beta chain has ten or more counts. The data are from a study of shared clonotypes between healthy human individuals. The CDR3 has 14 residues. Trimming left V 4 bases short and J 7 bases short, with 17 bases between. CDR1 and CDR2 (germline): MNHEY, SMNVEV (reference sequence). Source study methods: ImmunoSEQ junction-only sequences lacked quality scores, so their filtering differed. Sequencing was performed with immunoSEQ multiplex PCR; in TCRdb, only in-frame clones are kept and a portion is missing. D and trimming come from the DNA, and the V and J calls and clone size come from that table. The table includes about 110,000 clones, about 70% detected once.

Sequenced: memory CD8+ T cells sorted from blood. Subset here: CD45RO+ cells pooled with CCR7-negative TemRA cells. The rearrangement links TRBV27 to TRBJ2-7; D is possibly TRBD1 or TRBD2 (6 bases each). This receptor was taken from a woman in her twenties or thirties in good health. Here the CDR3 reads CASSYQGPRGEQYF. As DNA, the CDR3 is TGTGCCAGCAGTTATCAGGGGCCCCGGGGGGAGCAGTACTTC.